This T cell receptor (beta chain) was sequenced during a study of blood T cell repertoires in COVID-19 (dated by TCRdb to 2020 to 2021). Study-wide context: Samples from collaborators originated in the United States, Italy and Spain and spanned both the acute and convalescent phases of COVID-19. A de-identified subject ID, COVID-19 status, age in years and sex were almost always included in the sample metadata. Where available, HLA class I and class II types were obtained from metadata supplied by the sample provider rather than from assay-based typing. The material from the prospective study consisted of cDNA or gDNA derived from T cells, B-cell-depleted T cells, or PBMCs. The repertoires were released in a freely available public database intended as a resource for research on the immune response to SARS-CoV-2. The samples were drawn from the first 160 participants of the ongoing ImmuneRACE study and from 1,254 subjects provided by 6 global collaborators. Subjects who had been exposed to COVID-19, were actively infected with it, or had recovered from it provided the deeply sampled blood TCRbeta repertoires that made up the dataset.

The full study reports these points: Clinical and demographic metadata were provided uncurated, with the amount varying by source and participant.

For this clone: This clone's antigen is unknown. Qualities for individual bases were not recorded, and no much larger clone is one base off.

The immunoSEQ Assay, a bias-controlled multiplex PCR, was used to amplify TCRbeta CDR3 regions from genomic DNA. The original methods were these. Within the assay, amplification of reference gene primers was used to estimate how many nucleated cells each sample contained. To quantify the absolute abundance of each unique TCRbeta CDR3 rearrangement, sequence reads were collapsed and filtered. For each sample, productive Simpson clonality was calculated as the square root of Simpson's diversity index across productive rearrangements. TCRdb stores this immuneACCESS table with in-frame sequences only. Part of the clones is absent; in the studies checked, under half of the shortfall reflects unresolved V genes, and no reason is known for the rest. V, J and clone size are those of that table, while D and trimming were read from the DNA. In this sample the table shows under 350,000 clones, about 89% of which occur a single time. Less than 2% of the sample lies in the top ten.

Enrolling through a virtual design, the prospective study's participants ranged in age from roughly 18 to 90 years and lived across approximately 25 United States geographic areas. In the prospective study, cohorts were assigned on the basis of participant-reported clinical history obtained from a screening survey and a study questionnaire. Recovered participants in ImmuneRACE Cohort 3 were defined by two consecutive negative NP/OP PCR tests, clearance by a healthcare professional, or resolution of symptoms. In the prospective study, mobile phlebotomists collected whole blood, serum and a nasopharyngeal or oropharyngeal swab from each participant. Prospective study participants could optionally give additional blood draws and questionnaires over an approximately 2-month period. Before DNA extraction, blood samples from the prospective study were shipped at room temperature or frozen. V and J lose 2 bases and 1 base, and a span of 14 bases separates them. Inclusive of the bounding cysteine and phenylalanine, the CDR3 is 16 residues long. Kept here is only the CDR3 DNA, which spans 48 bases and is read in frame from base 1. Sequences SNHLY (CDR1) and FYNNEI (CDR2) are obtained from the germline V gene.

Recombination connected TRBV2 to TRBJ1-1, with the identity of the D gene unclear. The sample was PBMCs or T cells enriched from blood (not recorded which). The TCR comes from a woman between 40 and 55 years old who had recovered from COVID-19. The DNA reads TGTGCCAGCAGTGAATGGTCGGCCAGGCAGAACACTGAAGCTTTCTTT. Its amino acids are CASSEWSARQNTEAFF.